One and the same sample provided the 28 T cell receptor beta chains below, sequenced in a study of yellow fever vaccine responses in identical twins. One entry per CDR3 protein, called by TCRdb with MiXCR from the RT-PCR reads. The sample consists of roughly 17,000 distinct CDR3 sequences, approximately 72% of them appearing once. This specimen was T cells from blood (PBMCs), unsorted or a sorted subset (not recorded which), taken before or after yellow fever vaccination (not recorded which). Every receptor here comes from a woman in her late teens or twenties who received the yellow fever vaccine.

The CDR3 spells CASSVLSGVLSGELFF. Written as DNA, the CDR3 is TGTGCCAGCAGCGTCCTTAGCGGTGTCTTGTCCGGGGAGCTGTTTTTT. The chain has TRBV11-3 and TRBJ2-2, with D possibly TRBD2 on 6 matching bases. The V end was cut by 5 bases, the J end by 6 bases, with 19 bases between. CDR1 is SGHNT, CDR2 YENEEA, per germline. There are 16 residues in the CDR3.

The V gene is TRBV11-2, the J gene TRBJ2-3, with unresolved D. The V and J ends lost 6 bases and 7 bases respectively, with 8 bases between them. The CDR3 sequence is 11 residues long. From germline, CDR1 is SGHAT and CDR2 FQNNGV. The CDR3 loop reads CASRGHYTQYF. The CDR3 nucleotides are TGTGCCAGCAGGGGTCATTATACGCAGTATTTT.

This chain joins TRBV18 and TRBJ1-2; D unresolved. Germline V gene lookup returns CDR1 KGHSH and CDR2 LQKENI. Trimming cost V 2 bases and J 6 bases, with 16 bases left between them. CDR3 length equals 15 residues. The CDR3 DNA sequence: TGTGCCAGCTCACCATCCGAGGGAATTCTGGATGGCTACACCTTC. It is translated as CASSPSEGILDGYTF.

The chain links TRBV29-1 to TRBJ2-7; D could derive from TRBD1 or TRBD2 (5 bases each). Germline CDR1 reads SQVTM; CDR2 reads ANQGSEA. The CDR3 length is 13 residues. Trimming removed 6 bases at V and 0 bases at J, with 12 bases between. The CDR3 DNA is TGCAGCGTACAAGCGGACATCTCCTACGAGCAGTACTTC. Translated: CSVQADISYEQYF.

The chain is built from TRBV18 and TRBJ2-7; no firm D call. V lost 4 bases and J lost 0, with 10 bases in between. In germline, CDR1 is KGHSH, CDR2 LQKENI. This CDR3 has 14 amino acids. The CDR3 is CASSQVESSYEQYF. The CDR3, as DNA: TGTGCCAGCTCACAGGTGGAGAGCTCCTACGAGCAGTACTTC.

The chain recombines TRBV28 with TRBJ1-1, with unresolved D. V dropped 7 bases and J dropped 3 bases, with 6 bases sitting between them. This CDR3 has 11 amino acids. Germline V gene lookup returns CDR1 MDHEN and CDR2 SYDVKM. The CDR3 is CASKVDTEAFF. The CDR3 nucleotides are TGTGCCAGCAAGGTTGACACTGAAGCTTTCTTT.

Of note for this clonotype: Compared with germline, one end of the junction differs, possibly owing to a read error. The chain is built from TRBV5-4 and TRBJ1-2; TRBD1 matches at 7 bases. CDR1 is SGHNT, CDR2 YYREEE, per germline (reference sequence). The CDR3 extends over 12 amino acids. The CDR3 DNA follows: TGTGCCAGCAGCTTGGCGAGGGGGCATCGAGTCTTC. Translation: CASSLARGHRVF. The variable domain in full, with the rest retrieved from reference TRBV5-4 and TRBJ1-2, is ETGVTQSPTHLIKTRGQQVTLRCSSQSGHNTVSWYQQALGQGPQFIFQYYREEENGRGNFPPRFSGLQFPNYSSELNVNALELDDSALYLCASSLARGHRVFGSGTRLTVV.

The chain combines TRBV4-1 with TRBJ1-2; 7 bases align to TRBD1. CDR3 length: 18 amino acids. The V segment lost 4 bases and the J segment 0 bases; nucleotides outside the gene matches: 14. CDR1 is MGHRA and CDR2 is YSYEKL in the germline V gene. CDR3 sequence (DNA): TGCGCCAGCAGCCTTCTACCGGGACAGCCCCCGTCTAACTATGGCTACACCTTC. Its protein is CASSLLPGQPPSNYGYTF.

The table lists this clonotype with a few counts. The CDR3 bases are TGTGCCAGCAGCTTTGAACAGGGGGCGGAAGGCTACACCTTC. It codes for CASSFEQGAEGYTF. The gene calls are TRBV5-4 and TRBJ1-2, with 9 bases lining up with TRBD1. From germline, CDR1 is SGHNT and CDR2 YYREEE (reference sequence). V was clipped by 2 bases and J by 8 bases; unmatched bases: 7. The CDR3 runs to 14 residues.

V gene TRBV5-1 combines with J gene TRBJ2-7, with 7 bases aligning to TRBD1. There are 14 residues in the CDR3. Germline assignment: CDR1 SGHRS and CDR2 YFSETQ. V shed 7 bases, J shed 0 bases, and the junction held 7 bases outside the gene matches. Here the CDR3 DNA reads TGCGCCAGCCGAACAGGGGCGGGCTCCTACGAGCAGTACTTC. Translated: CASRTGAGSYEQYF. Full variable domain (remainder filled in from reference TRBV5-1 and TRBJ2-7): KAGVTQTPRYLIKTRGQQVTLSCSPISGHRSVSWYQQTPGQGLQFLFEYFSETQRNKGNFPGRFSGRQFSNSRSEMNVSTLELGDSALYLCASRTGAGSYEQYFGPGTRLTVT.

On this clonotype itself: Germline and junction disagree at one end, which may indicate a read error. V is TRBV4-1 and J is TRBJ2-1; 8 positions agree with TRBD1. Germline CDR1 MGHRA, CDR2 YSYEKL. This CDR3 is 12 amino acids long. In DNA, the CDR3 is TGCGCCAGCAGCCTCGGACAGGGCAGTGTGGTCTTC. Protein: CASSLGQGSVVF.

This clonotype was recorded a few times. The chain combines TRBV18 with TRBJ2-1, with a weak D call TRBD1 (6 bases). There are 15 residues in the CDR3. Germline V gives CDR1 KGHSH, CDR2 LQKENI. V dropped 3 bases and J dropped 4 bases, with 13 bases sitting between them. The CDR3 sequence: CASSPAGDEYNEQFF. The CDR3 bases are TGTGCCAGCTCACCCGCAGGGGATGAGTACAATGAGCAGTTCTTC.

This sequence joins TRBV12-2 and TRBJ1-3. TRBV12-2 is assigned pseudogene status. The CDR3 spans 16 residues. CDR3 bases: TGTGCAAGTCGCTTACCCCCCGCCAGCTCTGGAAACACCATATATTTT. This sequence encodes CASRLPPASSGNTIYF.

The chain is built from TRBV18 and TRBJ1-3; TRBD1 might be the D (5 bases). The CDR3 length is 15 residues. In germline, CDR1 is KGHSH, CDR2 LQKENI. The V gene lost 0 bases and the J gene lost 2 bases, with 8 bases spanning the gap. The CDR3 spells CASSPPGDPGNTIYF. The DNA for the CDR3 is TGTGCCAGCTCACCACCGGGGGATCCTGGAAACACCATATATTTT.

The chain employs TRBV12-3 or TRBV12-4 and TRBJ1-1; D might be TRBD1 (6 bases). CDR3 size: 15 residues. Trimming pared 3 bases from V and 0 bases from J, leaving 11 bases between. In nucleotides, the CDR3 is TGTGCCAGCAGTTTGGGGGGGCGTCTGAACACTGAAGCTTTCTTT. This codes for CASSLGGRLNTEAFF.

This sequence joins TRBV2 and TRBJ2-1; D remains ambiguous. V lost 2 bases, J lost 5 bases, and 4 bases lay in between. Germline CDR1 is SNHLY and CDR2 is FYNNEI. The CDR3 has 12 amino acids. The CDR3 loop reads CASSEWDNEQFF. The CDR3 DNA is TGTGCCAGCAGTGAATGGGACAATGAGCAGTTCTTC.

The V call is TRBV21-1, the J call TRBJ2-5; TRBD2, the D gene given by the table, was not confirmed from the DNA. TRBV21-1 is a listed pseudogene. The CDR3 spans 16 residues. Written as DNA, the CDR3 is TGTGCCAGCAGCTTCCGGGACTTCGGGCGCCAAGAGACCCAGTACTTC. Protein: CASSFRDFGRQETQYF.

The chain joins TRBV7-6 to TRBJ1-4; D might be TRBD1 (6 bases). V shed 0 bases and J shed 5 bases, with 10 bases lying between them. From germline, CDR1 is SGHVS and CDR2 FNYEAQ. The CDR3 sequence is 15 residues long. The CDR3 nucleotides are TGTGCCAGCAGCTTAGCGGGGGGCACGAATGAAAAACTGTTTTTT. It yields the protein CASSLAGGTNEKLFF.

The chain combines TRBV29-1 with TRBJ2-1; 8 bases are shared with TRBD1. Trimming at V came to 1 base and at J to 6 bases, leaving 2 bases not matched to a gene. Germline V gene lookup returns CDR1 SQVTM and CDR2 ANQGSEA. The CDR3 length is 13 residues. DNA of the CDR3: TGCAGCGTTGAAGGACAGGGGTTCAATGAGCAGTTCTTC. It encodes CSVEGQGFNEQFF.

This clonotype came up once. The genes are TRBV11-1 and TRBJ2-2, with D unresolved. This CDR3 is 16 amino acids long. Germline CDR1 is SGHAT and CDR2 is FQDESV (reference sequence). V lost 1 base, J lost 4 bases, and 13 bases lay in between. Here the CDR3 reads CASSLGSGRGTGELFF. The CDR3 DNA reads TGTGCCAGCAGCTTAGGTTCCGGCAGAGGCACCGGGGAGCTGTTTTTT.

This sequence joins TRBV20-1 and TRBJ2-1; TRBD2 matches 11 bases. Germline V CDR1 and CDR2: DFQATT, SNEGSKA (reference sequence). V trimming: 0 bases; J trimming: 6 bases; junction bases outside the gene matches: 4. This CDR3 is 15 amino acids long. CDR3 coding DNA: TGCAGTGCTAGAGACCGACTAGCGGGGACCAATGAGCAGTTCTTC. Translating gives CSARDRLAGTNEQFF.

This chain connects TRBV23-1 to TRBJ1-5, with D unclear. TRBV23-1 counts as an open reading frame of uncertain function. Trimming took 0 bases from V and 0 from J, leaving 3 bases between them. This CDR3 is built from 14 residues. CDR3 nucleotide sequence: TGCGCCAGCAGTCAATCCTATAGCAATCAGCCCCAGCATTTT. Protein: CASSQSYSNQPQHF.

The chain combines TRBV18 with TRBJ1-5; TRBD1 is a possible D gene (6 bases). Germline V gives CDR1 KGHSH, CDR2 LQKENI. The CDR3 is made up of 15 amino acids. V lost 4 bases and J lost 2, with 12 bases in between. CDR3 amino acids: CASSLDSGGNQPQHF. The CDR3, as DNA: TGTGCCAGCTCACTGGACAGCGGGGGCAATCAGCCCCAGCATTTT.

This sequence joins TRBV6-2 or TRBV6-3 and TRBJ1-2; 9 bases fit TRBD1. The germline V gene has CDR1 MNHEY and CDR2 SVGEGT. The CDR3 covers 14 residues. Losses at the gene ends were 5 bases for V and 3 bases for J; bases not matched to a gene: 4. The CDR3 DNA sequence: TGTGCCAGCAGTCACCGGGACAGGGACTATGGCTACACCTTC. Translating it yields CASSHRDRDYGYTF.

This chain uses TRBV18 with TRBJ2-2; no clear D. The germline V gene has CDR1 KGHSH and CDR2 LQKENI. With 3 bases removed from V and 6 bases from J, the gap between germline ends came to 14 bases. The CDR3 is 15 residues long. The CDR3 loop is CASSPLASGSGELFF. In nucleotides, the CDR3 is TGTGCCAGCTCACCTTTGGCGAGTGGGTCCGGGGAGCTGTTTTTT.

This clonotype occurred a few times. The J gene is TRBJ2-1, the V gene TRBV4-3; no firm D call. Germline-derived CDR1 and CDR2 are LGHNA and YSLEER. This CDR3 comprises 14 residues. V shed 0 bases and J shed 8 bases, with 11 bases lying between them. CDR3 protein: CASSQETQSHEQFF. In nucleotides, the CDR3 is TGCGCCAGCAGCCAAGAGACACAGTCCCATGAGCAGTTCTTC.

CDR3 sequence: CASSSQGTANTEAFF. CDR3 coding DNA: TGTGCCAGCAGCTCTCAAGGGACAGCGAACACTGAAGCTTTCTTT. The chain is built from TRBV7-3 and TRBJ1-1; 7 bases match TRBD1. The germline V gene encodes CDR1 SGHTA and CDR2 FQGTGA. V trimming: 4 bases; J trimming: 1 base; junction bases outside the gene matches: 6. The CDR3 covers 15 residues. The full variable domain, with the rest looked up from reference TRBV7-3 and TRBJ1-1, is GAGVSQTPSNKVTEKGKYVELRCDPISGHTALYWYRQSLGQGPEFLIYFQGTGAADDSGLPNDRFFAVRPEGSVSTLKIQRTERGDSAVYLCASSSQGTANTEAFFGQGTRLTVV.

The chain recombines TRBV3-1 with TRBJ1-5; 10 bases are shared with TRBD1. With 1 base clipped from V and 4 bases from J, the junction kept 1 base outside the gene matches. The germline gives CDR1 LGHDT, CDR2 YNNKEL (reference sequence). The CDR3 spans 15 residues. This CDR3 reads CASSQGTGGNQPQHF. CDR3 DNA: TGTGCCAGCAGCCAAGGGACAGGGGGGAATCAGCCCCAGCATTTT.